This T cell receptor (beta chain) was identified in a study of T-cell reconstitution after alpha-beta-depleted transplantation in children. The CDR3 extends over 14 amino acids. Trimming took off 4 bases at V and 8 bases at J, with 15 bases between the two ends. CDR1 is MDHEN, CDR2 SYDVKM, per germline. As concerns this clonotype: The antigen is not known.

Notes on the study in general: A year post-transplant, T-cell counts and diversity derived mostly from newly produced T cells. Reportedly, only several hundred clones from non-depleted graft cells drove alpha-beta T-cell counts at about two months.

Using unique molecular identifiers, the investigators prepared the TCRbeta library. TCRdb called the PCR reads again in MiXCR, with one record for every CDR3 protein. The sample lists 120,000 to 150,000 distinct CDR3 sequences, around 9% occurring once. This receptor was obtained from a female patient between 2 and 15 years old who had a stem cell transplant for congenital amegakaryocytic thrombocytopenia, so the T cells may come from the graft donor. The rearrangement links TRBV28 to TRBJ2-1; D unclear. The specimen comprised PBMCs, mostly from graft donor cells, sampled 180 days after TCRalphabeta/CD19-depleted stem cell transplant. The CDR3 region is CASSYPAEAHEQFF. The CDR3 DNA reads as TGTGCCAGCAGTTACCCCGCCGAGGCCCATGAGCAGTTCTTC.